This T cell receptor beta chain was recovered during a study of T cells in Graves' hyperthyroidism and ophthalmopathy. In the study overall: Peripheral blood was acquired at first diagnosis, ahead of any therapy whatsoever. Study-wide points: Blood also carried most thyroid clonotypes expanded above 0.001.

The CDR3 regions of TCR beta were amplified from RNA transcripts. HTBI primers were used for first-round RT-PCR of the TCR CDR3. In TCRdb, the multiplex PCR reads were re-called with MiXCR into one record per CDR3 protein. The sample shows roughly 57,000 distinct CDR3 sequences, under 70% of them seen only once. Inclusion characteristics of ophthalmopathy patients comprised a Clinical Activity Score of at least 3, a NOSPECS grade of at least 4, and duration under 3 months. Trimming cost V 7 bases and J 2 bases, with 13 bases left between them. Germline values: CDR1 SGHTA, CDR2 FQGNSA. The CDR3 runs to 14 residues. This clonotype was counted at least ten times. As yet, its antigen is unknown.

The chain uses TRBV7-2 and TRBJ2-3, with a weak D call TRBD1 (6 bases). The specimen sequenced was blood. The TCR originated in an older woman with Graves' ophthalmopathy. CDR3 bases: TGTGCCAGCAAAAGGAACAGGGACACAGATACGCAGTATTTT. Translated, it gives CASKRNRDTDTQYF.